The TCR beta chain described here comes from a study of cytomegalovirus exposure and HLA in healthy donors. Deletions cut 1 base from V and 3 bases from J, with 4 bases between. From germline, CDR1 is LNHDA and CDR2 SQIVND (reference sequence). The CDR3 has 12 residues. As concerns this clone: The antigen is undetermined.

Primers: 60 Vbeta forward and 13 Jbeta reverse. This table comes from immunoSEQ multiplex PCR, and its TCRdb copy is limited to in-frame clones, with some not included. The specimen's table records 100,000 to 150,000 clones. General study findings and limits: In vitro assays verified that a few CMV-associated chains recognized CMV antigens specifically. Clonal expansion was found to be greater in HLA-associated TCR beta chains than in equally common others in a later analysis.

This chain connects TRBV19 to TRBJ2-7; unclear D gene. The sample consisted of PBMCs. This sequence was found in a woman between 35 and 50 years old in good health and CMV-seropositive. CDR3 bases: TGTGCCAGTAGTATAGCCGGCTACGAGCAGTACTTC. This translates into CASSIAGYEQYF.